This T cell receptor beta chain was identified in a study of monozygotic twins with inflammatory bowel disease. The blood volume drawn from each donor was around 2.6 ml. Points on this clonotype: What it recognizes is unknown.

Making cDNA involved eight separate reactions per sample. During cDNA synthesis, UMIs that each contained a 6-nucleotide sample barcode were added by means of template switching. No DNA is given; TCRdb re-called the 5' RACE reads and lists each CDR3 protein once. This sample's clone table lists 150,000 to 200,000 distinct CDR3 sequences. The germline V gene has CDR1 SGHDT and CDR2 YYEEEE. This CDR3 has 12 amino acids. Study-level results: No repertoire similarity difference was seen between concordant and discordant twins; power was possibly limited.

The sample was blood. This receptor was taken from a human donor with ulcerative colitis or Crohn's disease, or a healthy co-twin of an affected twin (not recorded which). V and J are TRBV5-6 and TRBJ1-1. The chain's CDR3 is CASSFPNTEAFF.